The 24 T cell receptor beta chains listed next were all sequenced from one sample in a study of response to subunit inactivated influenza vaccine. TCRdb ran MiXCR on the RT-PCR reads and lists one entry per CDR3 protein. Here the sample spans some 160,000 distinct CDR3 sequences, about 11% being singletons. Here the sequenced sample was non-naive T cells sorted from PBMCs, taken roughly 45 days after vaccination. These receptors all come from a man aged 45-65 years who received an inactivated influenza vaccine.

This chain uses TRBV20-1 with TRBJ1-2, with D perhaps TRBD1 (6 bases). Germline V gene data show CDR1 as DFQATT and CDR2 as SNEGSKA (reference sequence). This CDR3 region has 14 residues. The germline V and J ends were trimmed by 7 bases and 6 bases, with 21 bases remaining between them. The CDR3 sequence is CSVRRGGTKDGYTF. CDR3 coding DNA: TGCAGTGTAAGGAGGGGGGGTACGAAAGATGGCTACACCTTC.

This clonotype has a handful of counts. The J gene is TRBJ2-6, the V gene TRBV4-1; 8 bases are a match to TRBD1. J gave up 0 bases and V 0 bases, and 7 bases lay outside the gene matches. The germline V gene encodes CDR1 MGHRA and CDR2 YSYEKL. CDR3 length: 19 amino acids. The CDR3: CASSQDQDRAHSGANVLTF. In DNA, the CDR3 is TGCGCCAGCAGCCAAGATCAGGACAGGGCCCACTCTGGGGCCAACGTCCTGACTTTC.

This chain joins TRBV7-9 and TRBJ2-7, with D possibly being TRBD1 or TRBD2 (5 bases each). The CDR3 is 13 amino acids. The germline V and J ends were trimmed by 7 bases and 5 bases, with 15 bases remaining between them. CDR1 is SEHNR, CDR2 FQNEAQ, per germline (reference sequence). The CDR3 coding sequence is TGTGCCAGCAAAGAGGGAGTGGGGCACGAGCAGTACTTC. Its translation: CASKEGVGHEQYF.

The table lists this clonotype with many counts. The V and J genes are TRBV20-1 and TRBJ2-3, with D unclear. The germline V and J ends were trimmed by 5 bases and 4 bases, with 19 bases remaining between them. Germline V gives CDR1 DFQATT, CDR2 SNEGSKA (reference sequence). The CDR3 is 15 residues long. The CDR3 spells CSAGPTGVGADTQYF. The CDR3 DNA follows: TGCAGTGCTGGGCCGACGGGCGTTGGCGCAGATACGCAGTATTTT.

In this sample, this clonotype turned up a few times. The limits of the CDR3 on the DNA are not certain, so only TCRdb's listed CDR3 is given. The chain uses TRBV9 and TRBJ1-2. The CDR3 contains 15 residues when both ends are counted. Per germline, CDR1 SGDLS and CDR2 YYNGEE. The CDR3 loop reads CASSVAAGSRYGHTF.

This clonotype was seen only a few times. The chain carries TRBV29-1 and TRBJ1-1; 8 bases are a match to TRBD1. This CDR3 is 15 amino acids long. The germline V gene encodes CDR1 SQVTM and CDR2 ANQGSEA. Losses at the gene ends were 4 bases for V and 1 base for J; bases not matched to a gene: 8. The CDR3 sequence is CSVGPDRGGNTEAFF. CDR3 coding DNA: TGCAGCGTTGGCCCAGACAGGGGAGGGAACACTGAAGCTTTCTTT. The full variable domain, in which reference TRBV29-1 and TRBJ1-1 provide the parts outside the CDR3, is SAVISQKPSRDICQRGTSLTIQCQVDSQVTMMFWYRQQPGQSLTLIATANQGSEATYESGFVIDKFPISRPNLTFSTLTVSNMSPEDSSIYLCSVGPDRGGNTEAFFGQGTRLTVV.

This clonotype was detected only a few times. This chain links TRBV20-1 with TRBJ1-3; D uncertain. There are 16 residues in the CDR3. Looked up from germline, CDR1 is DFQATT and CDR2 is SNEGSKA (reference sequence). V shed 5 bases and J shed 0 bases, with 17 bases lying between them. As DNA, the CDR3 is TGCAGTGCTTTTTTGGGGAGGGAGATCTCTGGAAACACCATATATTTT. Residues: CSAFLGREISGNTIYF.

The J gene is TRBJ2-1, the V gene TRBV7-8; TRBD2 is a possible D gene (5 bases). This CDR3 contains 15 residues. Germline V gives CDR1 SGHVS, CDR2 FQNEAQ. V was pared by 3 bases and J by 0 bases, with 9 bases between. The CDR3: CASSFGLSSYNEQFF. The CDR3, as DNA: TGTGCCAGCAGCTTTGGACTCAGCTCCTACAATGAGCAGTTCTTC.

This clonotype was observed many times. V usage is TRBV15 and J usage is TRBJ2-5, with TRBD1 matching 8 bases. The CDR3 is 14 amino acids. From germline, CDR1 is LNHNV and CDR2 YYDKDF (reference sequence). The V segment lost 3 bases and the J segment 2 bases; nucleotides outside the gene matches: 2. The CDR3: CATSRGQEQETQYF. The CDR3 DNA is TGTGCCACCAGCAGGGGACAGGAACAAGAGACCCAGTACTTC.

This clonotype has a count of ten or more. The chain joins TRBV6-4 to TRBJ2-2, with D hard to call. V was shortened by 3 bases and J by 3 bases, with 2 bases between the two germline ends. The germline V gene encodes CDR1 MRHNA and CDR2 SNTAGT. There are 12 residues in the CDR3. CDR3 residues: CASSEDTGELFF. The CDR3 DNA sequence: TGTGCCAGCAGTGAGGACACCGGGGAGCTGTTTTTT.

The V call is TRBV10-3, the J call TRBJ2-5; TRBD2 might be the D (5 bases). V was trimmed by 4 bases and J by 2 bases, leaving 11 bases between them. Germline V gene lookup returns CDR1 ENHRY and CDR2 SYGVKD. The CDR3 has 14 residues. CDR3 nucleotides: TGTGCCATCAGTGGGACTCCGGGGCAAGAGACCCAGTACTTC. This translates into CAISGTPGQETQYF.

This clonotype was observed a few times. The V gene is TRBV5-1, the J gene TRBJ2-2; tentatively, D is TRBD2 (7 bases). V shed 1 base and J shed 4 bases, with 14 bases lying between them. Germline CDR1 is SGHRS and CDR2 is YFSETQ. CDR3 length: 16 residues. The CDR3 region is CASSLNAAGATGELFF. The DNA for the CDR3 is TGCGCCAGCAGCTTGAACGCGGCGGGGGCCACCGGGGAGCTGTTTTTT.

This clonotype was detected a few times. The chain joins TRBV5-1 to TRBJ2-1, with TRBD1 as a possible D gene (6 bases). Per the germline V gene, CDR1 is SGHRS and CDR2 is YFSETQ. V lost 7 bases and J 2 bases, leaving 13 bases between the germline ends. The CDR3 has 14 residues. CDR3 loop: CASGRDTAYNEQFF. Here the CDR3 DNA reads TGCGCCAGCGGCCGGGACACAGCCTACAATGAGCAGTTCTTC. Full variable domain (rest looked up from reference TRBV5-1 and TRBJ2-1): KAGVTQTPRYLIKTRGQQVTLSCSPISGHRSVSWYQQTPGQGLQFLFEYFSETQRNKGNFPGRFSGRQFSNSRSEMNVSTLELGDSALYLCASGRDTAYNEQFFGPGTRLTVL.

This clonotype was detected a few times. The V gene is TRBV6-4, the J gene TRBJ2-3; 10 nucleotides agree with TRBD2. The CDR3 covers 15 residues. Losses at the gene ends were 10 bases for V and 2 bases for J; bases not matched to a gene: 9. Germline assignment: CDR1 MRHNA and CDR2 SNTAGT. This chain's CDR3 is CATSSLAGDTDTQYF. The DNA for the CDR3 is TGTGCCACCTCGAGCCTAGCGGGGGACACAGATACGCAGTATTTT.

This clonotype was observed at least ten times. The CDR3 spells CASSLGTARNYGYTF. The CDR3, as DNA: TGCGCCAGCAGCCTGGGGACAGCTAGAAACTATGGCTACACCTTC. J is TRBJ1-2 and V is TRBV5-1; TRBD1 agrees at 7 bases. Germline V CDR1 and CDR2: SGHRS, YFSETQ. V shed 4 bases and J 2 bases; nucleotides not matched to a gene: 8. The CDR3 has 15 residues.

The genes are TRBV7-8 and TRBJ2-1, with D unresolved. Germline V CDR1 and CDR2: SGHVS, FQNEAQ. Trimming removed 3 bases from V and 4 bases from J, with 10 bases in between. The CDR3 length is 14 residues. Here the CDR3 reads CASSFRDTYNEQFF. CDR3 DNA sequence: TGTGCCAGCAGCTTTCGAGACACTTACAATGAGCAGTTCTTC. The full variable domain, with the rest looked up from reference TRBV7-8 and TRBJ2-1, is GAGVSQSPRYKVAKRGQDVALRCDPISGHVSLFWYQQALGQGPEFLTYFQNEAQLDKSGLPSDRFFAERPEGSVSTLKIQRTQQEDSAVYLCASSFRDTYNEQFFGPGTRLTVL.

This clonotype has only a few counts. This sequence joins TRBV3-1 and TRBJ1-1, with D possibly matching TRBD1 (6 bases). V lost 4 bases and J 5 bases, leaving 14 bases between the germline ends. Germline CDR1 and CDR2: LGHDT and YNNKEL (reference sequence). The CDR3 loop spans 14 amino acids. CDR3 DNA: TGTGCCAGCAGCCCGGAGTGGGGGGCTACTGAAGCTTTCTTT. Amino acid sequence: CASSPEWGATEAFF.

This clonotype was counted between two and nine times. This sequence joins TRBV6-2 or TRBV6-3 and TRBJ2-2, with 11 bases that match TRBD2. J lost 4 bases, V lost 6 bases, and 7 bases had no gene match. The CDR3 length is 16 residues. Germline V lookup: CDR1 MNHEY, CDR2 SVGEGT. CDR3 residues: CASRPSGRKATGELFF. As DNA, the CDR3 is TGTGCCAGCAGGCCTAGCGGGAGGAAAGCCACCGGGGAGCTGTTTTTT.

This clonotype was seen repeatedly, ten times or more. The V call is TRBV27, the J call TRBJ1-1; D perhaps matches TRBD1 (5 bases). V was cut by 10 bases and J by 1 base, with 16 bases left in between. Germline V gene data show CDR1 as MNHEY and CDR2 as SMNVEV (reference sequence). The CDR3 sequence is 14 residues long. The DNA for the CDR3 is TGTGCCACCTCACGGGACGGCCCGAACACTGAAGCTTTCTTT. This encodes CATSRDGPNTEAFF.

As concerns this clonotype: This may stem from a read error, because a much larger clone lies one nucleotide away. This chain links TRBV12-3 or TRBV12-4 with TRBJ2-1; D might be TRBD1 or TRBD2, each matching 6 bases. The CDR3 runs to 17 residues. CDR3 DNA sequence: TGTACCAGCAGTTTTCGGGGGACATGGATGATGGCCAATGAGCAGTTCTTC. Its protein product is CTSSFRGTWMMANEQFF.

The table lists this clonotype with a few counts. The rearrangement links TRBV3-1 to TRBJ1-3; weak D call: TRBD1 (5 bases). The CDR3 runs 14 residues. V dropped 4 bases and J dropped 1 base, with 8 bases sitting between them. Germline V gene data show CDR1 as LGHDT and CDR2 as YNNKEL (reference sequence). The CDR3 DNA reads TGTGCCAGCAGCCTGCAGGGTTCTGGAAACACCATATATTTT. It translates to CASSLQGSGNTIYF.

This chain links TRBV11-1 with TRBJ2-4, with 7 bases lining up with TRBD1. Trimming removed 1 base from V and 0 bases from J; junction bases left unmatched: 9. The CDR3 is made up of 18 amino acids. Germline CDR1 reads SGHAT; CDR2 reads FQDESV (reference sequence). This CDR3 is CASSLVRWDSTAKNIQYF. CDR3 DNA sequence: TGTGCCAGCAGCTTAGTTAGGTGGGACAGCACAGCCAAAAACATTCAGTACTTC.

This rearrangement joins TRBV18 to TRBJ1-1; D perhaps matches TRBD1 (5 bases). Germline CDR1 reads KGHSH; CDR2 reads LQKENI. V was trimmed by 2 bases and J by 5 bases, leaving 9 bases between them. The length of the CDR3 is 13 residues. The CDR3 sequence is CASSPIEGTEAFF. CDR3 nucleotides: TGTGCCAGCTCACCAATCGAGGGGACTGAAGCTTTCTTT.

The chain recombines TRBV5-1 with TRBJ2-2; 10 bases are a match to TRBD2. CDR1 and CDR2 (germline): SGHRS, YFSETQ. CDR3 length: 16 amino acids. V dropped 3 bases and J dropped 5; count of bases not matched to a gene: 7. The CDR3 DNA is TGCGCCAGCAGCTCCACCGGGACTAGCGTGACCGGGGAGCTGTTTTTT. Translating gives CASSSTGTSVTGELFF. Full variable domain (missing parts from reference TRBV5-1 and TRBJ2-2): KAGVTQTPRYLIKTRGQQVTLSCSPISGHRSVSWYQQTPGQGLQFLFEYFSETQRNKGNFPGRFSGRQFSNSRSEMNVSTLELGDSALYLCASSSTGTSVTGELFFGEGSRLTVL.